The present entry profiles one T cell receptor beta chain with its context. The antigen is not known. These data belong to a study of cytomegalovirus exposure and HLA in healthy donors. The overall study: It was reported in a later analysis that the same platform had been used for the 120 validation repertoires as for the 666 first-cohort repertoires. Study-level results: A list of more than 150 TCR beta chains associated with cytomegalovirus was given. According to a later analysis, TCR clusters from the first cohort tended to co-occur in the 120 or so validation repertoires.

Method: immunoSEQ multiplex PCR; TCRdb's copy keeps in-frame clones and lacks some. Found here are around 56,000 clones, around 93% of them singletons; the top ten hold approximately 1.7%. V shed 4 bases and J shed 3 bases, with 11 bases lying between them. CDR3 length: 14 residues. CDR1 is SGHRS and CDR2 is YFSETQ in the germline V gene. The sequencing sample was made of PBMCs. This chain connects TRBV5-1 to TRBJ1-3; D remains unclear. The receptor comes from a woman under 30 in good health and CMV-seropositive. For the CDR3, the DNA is TGCGCCAGCAGCCCAGTAGGAGGTGGAAACACCATATATTTT. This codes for CASSPVGGGNTIYF.